The entry below describes one TCR beta chain. Antigen: not known. Libraries for TCRalpha and TCRbeta carried sample barcodes and unique molecular identifiers via 5'RACE. TCRdb analysed the 5' RACE reads with MiXCR anew, one entry per CDR3 protein. In the table there are fewer than 500,000 distinct CDR3 sequences, roughly 25% of which are singletons. This sample is drawn from a study of T-cell memory formation after mild COVID-19. Study-level findings and limits: Cross-reactive memory apparently joined, as some responding clones appeared in pre-infection memory.

V was cut by 4 bases and J by 10 bases, with 10 bases left in between. Germline V gene sequence: CDR1 SGHVS, CDR2 FNYEAQ. CDR3 length: 11 residues. This rearrangement joins TRBV7-6 to TRBJ1-2; D ambiguous. The sequence was collected from an adult woman who had mild COVID-19 (a few samples of this study predate the infection). Cell type and time point are not known. Specimen: PBMCs or a T cell subset sorted from them (not recorded which). This chain's CDR3 is CASSSQSSYTF. The CDR3 nucleotides are TGTGCCAGCAGCTCTCAATCCTCCTACACCTTC.